These 15 T cell receptor beta chains share one sample of origin, sequenced in a study of cytomegalovirus exposure and HLA in healthy donors. Amplification used 60 Vbeta primers and 13 Jbeta primers. Using immunoSEQ multiplex PCR, the repertoire was profiled, and TCRdb retains in-frame clones only, with some absent. The sample yields about 160,000 clones, roughly 84% seen once. Source material: PBMCs. These receptors were collected from a man aged 18 to 30 in good health and CMV-seropositive.

V gene TRBV11-3 combines with J gene TRBJ2-3; D not certain. The V gene's germline CDR1 is SGHNT and CDR2 YENEEA. The CDR3 length is 13 residues. V was pared by 6 bases and J by 1 base, with 8 bases between. The DNA for the CDR3 is TGTGCCAGCAGTCCCAGGCGCACAGATACGCAGTATTTT. Amino acid sequence: CASSPRRTDTQYF. The full variable domain, with the rest looked up from reference TRBV11-3 and TRBJ2-3, is EAGVVQSPRYKIIEKKQPVAFWCNPISGHNTLYWYLQNLGQGPELLIRYENEEAVDDSQLPKDRFSAERLKGVDSTLKIQPAELGDSAVYLCASSPRRTDTQYFGPGTRLTVL.

The chain carries TRBV30 and TRBJ1-1; 7 nucleotides match TRBD1. The CDR3 consists of 14 residues. Trimming removed 1 base from V and 4 bases from J; junction bases left unmatched: 6. The germline V gene encodes CDR1 GTSNPN and CDR2 SVGIG (reference sequence). CDR3 in amino acids: CAWSEYRGATEAFF. The CDR3 bases are TGTGCCTGGAGTGAATACAGGGGTGCCACTGAAGCTTTCTTT.

This clone was observed once. This sequence joins TRBV5-4 and TRBJ2-1; D gene uncertain. The CDR3 consists of 12 residues. In germline, CDR1 is SGHNT, CDR2 YYREEE (reference sequence). Trimming took 1 base from V and 6 from J, leaving 5 bases between them. This CDR3 is CASSLLANEQFF. The CDR3 nucleotides read TGTGCCAGCAGCTTGTTAGCCAATGAGCAGTTCTTC.

V usage is TRBV9 and J usage is TRBJ2-1; 16 bases agree with TRBD2. The CDR3 is 18 amino acids. The germline CDR1 and CDR2 sequences are SGDLS and YYNGEE. The junction had 7 bases not matched to a gene; V was cut back by 3 bases and J by 4 bases. CDR3: CASSASGLAGGLYNEQFF. The CDR3 DNA reads TGTGCCAGCAGCGCCTCGGGACTAGCGGGGGGGCTTTACAATGAGCAGTTCTTC.

This chain links TRBV18 with TRBJ1-1; unclear D gene. The CDR3 has 13 residues. The germline V gene encodes CDR1 KGHSH and CDR2 LQKENI. Trimming cost V 6 bases and J 5 bases, with 13 bases left between them. The CDR3: CASSTKGGTEAFF. CDR3 DNA: TGTGCCAGCTCTACCAAGGGAGGAACTGAAGCTTTCTTT.

This clone has just a few counts. The chain carries TRBV29-1 and TRBJ1-3; tentative D call: TRBD1 (6 bases). CDR1 and CDR2 (germline): SQVTM, ANQGSEA. The CDR3 consists of 12 residues. V was shortened by 4 bases and J by 3 bases, with 7 bases between the two germline ends. Here the CDR3 DNA reads TGCAGCGTTGTCAGGGGTGGAAACACCATATATTTT. Protein: CSVVRGGNTIYF.

This clone was counted once. CDR3 DNA: TGTGCCAGCAGCCCAGGACAGAGCTCCTATAATTCACCCCTCCACTTT. Translation gives CASSPGQSSYNSPLHF. V usage is TRBV7-9 and J usage is TRBJ1-6; possible D gene TRBD1, 6 bases. This CDR3 contains 16 residues. V lost 5 bases and J lost 0, with 11 bases in between. Germline CDR1 SEHNR, CDR2 FQNEAQ (reference sequence). The whole variable domain, remainder taken from reference TRBV7-9 and TRBJ1-6, is DTGVSQNPRHKITKRGQNVTFRCDPISEHNRLYWYRQTLGQGPEFLTYFQNEAQLEKSRLLSDRFSAERPKGSFSTLEIQRTEQGDSAMYLCASSPGQSSYNSPLHFGNGTRLTVT.

CDR3 amino acids: CASSDPRGLSYGYTF. The CDR3 region has the DNA TGTGCCAGCAGTGACCCGCGGGGGCTCAGCTATGGCTACACCTTC. This chain links TRBV6-1 with TRBJ1-2, with TRBD1 as a possible D gene (6 bases). The CDR3 runs 15 residues. Germline loops: CDR1 MNHNS, CDR2 SASEGT. V lost 3 bases and J 4 bases, leaving 15 bases between the germline ends.

CDR3 protein: CASSHNLAGGTSSYNEQFF. The CDR3 nucleotides are TGCGCCAGCAGCCATAACCTAGCGGGGGGGACGAGCTCCTACAATGAGCAGTTCTTC. The chain recombines TRBV4-1 with TRBJ2-1, with 12 bases that match TRBD2. V dropped 3 bases and J dropped 0; count of bases not matched to a gene: 9. Germline V gives CDR1 MGHRA, CDR2 YSYEKL. There are 19 residues in the CDR3.

This sequence joins TRBV7-2 and TRBJ2-6, with 9 positions matching TRBD2. This CDR3 region has 18 residues. CDR1 is SGHTA and CDR2 is FQGNSA in the germline V gene. Unmatched junction bases numbered 7, after V lost 3 bases and J lost 1 base. The CDR3 here is CASSFLYSGGSGANVLTF. The CDR3 DNA sequence: TGTGCCAGCAGCTTCTTATATAGCGGGGGATCTGGGGCCAACGTCCTGACTTTC.

The chain has TRBV5-4 and TRBJ1-2, with D possibly TRBD1 on 6 matching bases. Germline V CDR1 and CDR2: SGHNT, YYREEE (reference sequence). V was trimmed by 5 bases and J by 4 bases, leaving 15 bases between them. CDR3 length: 14 amino acids. The CDR3 nucleotides read TGTGCCAGCAGGTCGGGGAGGGGGGTCTATGGCTACACCTTC. Its translation is CASRSGRGVYGYTF.

The chain joins TRBV30 to TRBJ1-3, with a weak D call TRBD1 (5 bases). V lost 0 bases to trimming and J lost 3 bases, with 9 bases between them. Germline V gene data show CDR1 as GTSNPN and CDR2 as SVGIG (reference sequence). The CDR3 is 14 amino acids. As DNA, the CDR3 is TGTGCCTGGAGTGTACACGGGGGTGGAAACACCATATATTTT. Encoded protein: CAWSVHGGGNTIYF.

The V and J genes are TRBV7-2 and TRBJ1-6; D is ambiguous. Trimming took off 5 bases at V and 6 bases at J, with 14 bases between the two ends. Germline assignment: CDR1 SGHTA and CDR2 FQGNSA. The CDR3 contains 15 residues. CDR3 in DNA: TGTGCCAGCAGCCCCATGAATGGAGCTAATTCACCCCTCCACTTT. It translates to CASSPMNGANSPLHF.

This chain links TRBV27 with TRBJ2-7; D possibly corresponds to TRBD2 (7 bases). The CDR3 is 19 residues long. Germline CDR1 is MNHEY and CDR2 is SMNVEV (reference sequence). V was trimmed by 2 bases and J by 5 bases, leaving 28 bases between them. In DNA, the CDR3 is TGTGCCAGCAGTTTAAAACTCGCCCGGGGGAGGGGGGGCATCCACGAGCAGTACTTC. This sequence encodes CASSLKLARGRGGIHEQYF.

The J gene is TRBJ2-1, the V gene TRBV11-2; 8 bases are shared with TRBD1. J lost 4 bases, V lost 8 bases, and 10 bases had no gene match. The CDR3 is 15 residues long. The germline V gene has CDR1 SGHAT and CDR2 FQNNGV. The CDR3 coding sequence is TGTGCCAGCCAGAGGCGGACAGGGACGTACAATGAGCAGTTCTTC. Amino acid sequence: CASQRRTGTYNEQFF.